Shown below are 32 T cell receptor beta chains from a single sample sequenced in a study of early stage breast cancer tumors. This table comes from immunoSEQ multiplex PCR, and its TCRdb copy is limited to in-frame clones, with some not included. The repertoire includes some 35,000 clones, approximately 69% of them detected once, and 6.5% to 8% sits in the top ten. Sequenced: blood. These receptor sequences come from a person between 60 and 70 years old with breast cancer.

In DNA, the CDR3 is TGTGCCAGCAGCTTAGGAGGCGGGACATCGACCTACGAGCAGTACTTC. Amino acids: CASSLGGGTSTYEQYF. This chain joins TRBV11-2 and TRBJ2-7; D is perhaps TRBD1 or TRBD2 (6 bases each). V lost 1 base and J 2 bases, leaving 15 bases between the germline ends. Germline assignment: CDR1 SGHAT and CDR2 FQNNGV. This CDR3 region has 16 residues. Using reference TRBV11-2 and TRBJ2-7 for the parts outside the CDR3, the full variable domain is EAGVAQSPRYKIIEKRQSVAFWCNPISGHATLYWYQQILGQGPKLLIQFQNNGVVDDSQLPKDRFSAERLKGVDSTLKIQPAKLEDSAVYLCASSLGGGTSTYEQYFGPGTRLTVT.

This chain joins TRBV9 and TRBJ2-3; 8 bases line up with TRBD2. This CDR3 is 15 amino acids long. The junction had 6 bases not matched to a gene; V was cut back by 6 bases and J by 0 bases. Per the germline V gene, CDR1 is SGDLS and CDR2 is YYNGEE. The DNA of the CDR3 is TGTGCCAGCAAGGGAACGGGGGGGAGCACAGATACGCAGTATTTT. This translates into CASKGTGGSTDTQYF.

V and J are TRBV6-6 and TRBJ2-7; D remains unclear. Germline lookup yields CDR1 MNHNY and CDR2 SVGAGI (reference sequence). Deletions cut 10 bases from V and 0 bases from J, with 13 bases between. This CDR3 is 13 amino acids long. The CDR3 region is CATAWPGSYEQYF. The DNA for the CDR3 is TGTGCCACCGCTTGGCCAGGCTCCTACGAGCAGTACTTC.

The DNA of the CDR3 is TGTGCCAGCAGTCGTAGCGGGAACACAGATACGCAGTATTTT. It is translated as CASSRSGNTDTQYF. The V and J genes are TRBV7-9 and TRBJ2-3, with 8 bases aligning to TRBD2. J gave up 2 bases and V 6 bases, and 4 bases lay outside the gene matches. This CDR3 region has 14 residues. The V gene's germline CDR1 is SEHNR and CDR2 FQNEAQ (reference sequence).

The genes are TRBV19 and TRBJ1-2, with D possibly TRBD1 on 5 matching bases. This CDR3 has 15 residues. V was pared by 8 bases and J by 0 bases, with 16 bases between. Germline V gives CDR1 LNHDA, CDR2 SQIVND (reference sequence). CDR3 nucleotides: TGTGCCAGTTCCCGGGACCGGAGGGCTAACTATGGCTACACCTTC. This encodes CASSRDRRANYGYTF.

This sequence joins TRBV4-2 and TRBJ2-2, with D unresolved. V shed 0 bases and J shed 8 bases, with 7 bases lying between them. This CDR3 is 13 amino acids long. Germline V gene lookup returns CDR1 LGHNA and CDR2 YNFKEQ. The CDR3 nucleotides are TGTGCCAGCAGCCAAGATCGTCAGGGGGAGCTGTTTTTT. The encoded protein is CASSQDRQGELFF.

V gene TRBV7-2 combines with J gene TRBJ1-2; D ambiguous. The CDR3 consists of 14 residues. Trimming shortened V by 1 base and J by 8 bases, and 14 bases separated the two germline ends. Germline lookup yields CDR1 SGHTA and CDR2 FQGNSA. CDR3 DNA sequence: TGTGCCAGCAGCTTAGAGGGCAACCGTGGAGGCTACACCTTC. It translates to CASSLEGNRGGYTF.

V and J are TRBV4-1 and TRBJ2-1, with 12 bases identical to TRBD2. This CDR3 region has 16 residues. The V gene's germline CDR1 is MGHRA and CDR2 YSYEKL. The V segment lost 1 base and the J segment 9 bases; nucleotides outside the gene matches: 7. Here the CDR3 reads CASSQAGLAGWSEQFF. Here the CDR3 DNA reads TGCGCCAGCAGCCAAGCAGGACTAGCGGGATGGAGTGAGCAGTTCTTC.

The chain couples TRBV11-3 to TRBJ2-7, with a tentative D call TRBD1 (6 bases). Trimming left V 5 bases short and J 5 bases short, with 22 bases between. Germline V CDR1 and CDR2: SGHNT, YENEEA. This CDR3 is 16 amino acids long. In DNA form, the CDR3 reads TGTGCCAGCAGCAACAGCTATCGCCCCAACAGGGACGAGCAGTACTTC. Protein product: CASSNSYRPNRDEQYF.

The chain couples TRBV10-3 to TRBJ2-7; no firm D call. Per the germline V gene, CDR1 is ENHRY and CDR2 is SYGVKD. The V end lost 4 bases, the J end lost 3 bases, and 4 bases lay between the germline ends. This CDR3 contains 11 residues. Here the CDR3 reads CAISGYYEQYF. The CDR3 DNA sequence: TGTGCCATCAGTGGTTACTACGAGCAGTACTTC.

The chain employs TRBV28 and TRBJ2-7, with TRBD1 matching over 8 bases. CDR3 length equals 13 residues. From germline, CDR1 is MDHEN and CDR2 SYDVKM. The J segment lost 2 bases and the V segment lost 8 bases, leaving 5 bases of the junction unmatched. The DNA for the CDR3 is TGTGCCAGCGGACAGGGTAGCCCCTACGAGCAGTACTTC. Its protein is CASGQGSPYEQYF.

V gene TRBV7-9 combines with J gene TRBJ1-1; D uncertain. V was trimmed by 4 bases and J by 4 bases, leaving 16 bases between them. The V gene's germline CDR1 is SEHNR and CDR2 FQNEAQ (reference sequence). CDR3 length: 15 amino acids. This CDR3 is CASSYLSGSGTEAFF. For the CDR3, the DNA is TGTGCCAGCAGCTACCTGAGCGGCTCGGGCACTGAAGCTTTCTTT.

The gene calls are TRBV30 and TRBJ1-6; D is possibly TRBD1 (5 bases). The CDR3 spans 13 residues. Trimming removed 3 bases at V and 9 bases at J, with 12 bases between. The germline V gene encodes CDR1 GTSNPN and CDR2 SVGIG (reference sequence). The CDR3 coding sequence is TGTGCCTGGAGCGGGGGGGGTCGTTCACCCCTCCACTTT. Translation: CAWSGGGRSPLHF.

By proportion, this clone is large (0.1 to 1%). The genes are TRBV19 and TRBJ2-2; D is unresolved. V was clipped by 5 bases and J by 3 bases, with 7 bases between them. Germline V CDR1 and CDR2: LNHDA, SQIVND (reference sequence). CDR3 length equals 13 residues. This CDR3 is CASSPSYTGELFF. The CDR3, as DNA: TGTGCCAGTAGTCCAAGTTACACCGGGGAGCTGTTTTTT.

V gene TRBV6-5 combines with J gene TRBJ1-1; unclear D gene. Trimming left V 2 bases short and J 2 bases short, with 9 bases between. This CDR3 is built from 14 residues. The germline V gene has CDR1 MNHEY and CDR2 SVGAGI. In DNA form, the CDR3 reads TGTGCCAGCAGTTACAGCCCAGTTAACACTGAAGCTTTCTTT. Protein: CASSYSPVNTEAFF.

The chain recombines TRBV5-5 with TRBJ2-3; 14 nucleotides agree with TRBD2. V dropped 4 bases and J dropped 10; count of bases not matched to a gene: 8. CDR3 size: 15 residues. CDR1 SGHKS and CDR2 YYEKEE come from the germline V gene (reference sequence). Here the CDR3 reads CASSKTSGGARAQYF. Here the CDR3 DNA reads TGTGCCAGCAGCAAGACTAGCGGGGGGGCGCGTGCGCAGTATTTT.

This rearrangement joins TRBV6-1 to TRBJ2-6; D not resolved. The germline V and J ends were trimmed by 7 bases and 0 bases, with 10 bases remaining between them. Germline assignment: CDR1 MNHNS and CDR2 SASEGT. The CDR3 is 15 residues long. CDR3 residues: CASIPGGSGANVLTF. CDR3 nucleotide sequence: TGTGCCAGCATCCCAGGCGGCTCTGGGGCCAACGTCCTGACTTTC.

The genes are TRBV10-3 and TRBJ2-1; D not resolved. Per the germline V gene, CDR1 is ENHRY and CDR2 is SYGVKD. Trimming shortened V by 3 bases and J by 13 bases, and 10 bases separated the two germline ends. This CDR3 contains 11 residues. The CDR3 bases are TGTGCCATCAGTGACTTAGACGACCAGTTCTTC. Its protein product is CAISDLDDQFF.

This sequence joins TRBV14 and TRBJ2-2; no firm D call. Germline V lookup: CDR1 SGHDN, CDR2 FVKESK. The CDR3 extends over 14 amino acids. The V end was cut by 1 base, the J end by 5 bases, with 8 bases between. This chain's CDR3 is CASSQVMGTGELFF. In nucleotides, the CDR3 is TGTGCCAGCAGCCAAGTTATGGGAACCGGGGAGCTGTTTTTT.

The V call is TRBV11-3, the J call TRBJ2-3, with D possibly being TRBD1 (6 bases). The V gene's germline CDR1 is SGHNT and CDR2 YENEEA. This CDR3 region has 13 residues. V was trimmed by 2 bases and J by 3 bases, leaving 6 bases between them. CDR3 DNA sequence: TGTGCCAGCAGCTTACAGGGGACAGATACGCAGTATTTT. Amino acids: CASSLQGTDTQYF. Filled out from reference TRBV11-3 and TRBJ2-3, the complete variable domain reads EAGVVQSPRYKIIEKKQPVAFWCNPISGHNTLYWYLQNLGQGPELLIRYENEEAVDDSQLPKDRFSAERLKGVDSTLKIQPAELGDSAVYLCASSLQGTDTQYFGPGTRLTVL.

The CDR3 nucleotides read TGTGCTAGTGGTCCCACCGGGCAGAGGAGGGCAGATACGCAGTATTTT. It is translated as CASGPTGQRRADTQYF. This chain connects TRBV12-5 to TRBJ2-3, with D perhaps TRBD2 (6 bases). Trimming shortened V by 5 bases and J by 4 bases, and 19 bases separated the two germline ends. Germline-derived CDR1 and CDR2 are LGHNT and FRNRAP. The CDR3 runs 16 residues.

A few counts support this clone. The chain recombines TRBV7-9 with TRBJ1-1; D may be TRBD1 (5 bases). Per germline, CDR1 SEHNR and CDR2 FQNEAQ (reference sequence). The CDR3 contains 13 residues. V was shortened by 8 bases and J by 0 bases, with 10 bases between the two germline ends. CDR3 nucleotides: TGTGCCAGCCTTCGGGGGTTGAACACTGAAGCTTTCTTT. This gives the protein CASLRGLNTEAFF. Drawing the rest from reference TRBV7-9 and TRBJ1-1, the complete variable domain is DTGVSQNPRHKITKRGQNVTFRCDPISEHNRLYWYRQTLGQGPEFLTYFQNEAQLEKSRLLSDRFSAERPKGSFSTLEIQRTEQGDSAMYLCASLRGLNTEAFFGQGTRLTVV.

This clone has a single count. This chain links TRBV18 with TRBJ2-5, with D possibly being TRBD1 or TRBD2 (5 bases each). V was pared by 6 bases and J by 2 bases, with 13 bases between. Germline values: CDR1 KGHSH, CDR2 LQKENI. The CDR3 runs to 14 residues. CDR3 amino acids: CASSVSWGQETQYF. The DNA of the CDR3 is TGTGCCAGCTCCGTCAGTTGGGGGCAAGAGACCCAGTACTTC.

The J gene is TRBJ2-3, the V gene TRBV18; unclear D gene. V was shortened by 2 bases and J by 2 bases, with 8 bases between the two germline ends. The CDR3 is made up of 14 amino acids. The germline CDR1 and CDR2 sequences are KGHSH and LQKENI. The CDR3 sequence: CASSPTVLTDTQYF. For the CDR3, the DNA is TGTGCCAGCTCACCAACCGTCCTCACAGATACGCAGTATTTT.

The rearrangement links TRBV4-2 to TRBJ1-1, with no clear D. The CDR3 totals 16 residues. Trimming removed 0 bases at V and 0 bases at J, with 11 bases between. CDR1 is LGHNA, CDR2 YNFKEQ, per germline. For the CDR3, the DNA is TGTGCCAGCAGCCAAGATTGGGGTAGGGTGAACACTGAAGCTTTCTTT. As protein: CASSQDWGRVNTEAFF.

This clone was seen a few times. CDR3 in DNA: TGTGCCAGCAGCCGCCATTTCGGGGAGCTGTTTTTT. Its translation: CASSRHFGELFF. The J gene is TRBJ2-2, the V gene TRBV7-2; D gene ambiguous. V lost 5 bases and J lost 7, with 8 bases in between. Germline V gene lookup returns CDR1 SGHTA and CDR2 FQGNSA. This CDR3 comprises 12 residues.

The CDR3 reads CASSQEDNQPQHF. The CDR3, as DNA: TGTGCCAGCAGCCAAGAGGATAATCAGCCCCAGCATTTT. V usage is TRBV4-2 and J usage is TRBJ1-5; D not resolved. The V gene lost 0 bases and the J gene lost 4 bases, with 4 bases spanning the gap. CDR3 length: 13 amino acids. CDR1 LGHNA and CDR2 YNFKEQ come from the germline V gene.

The CDR3 is CASSLLPVEAGNTGELFF. As DNA, the CDR3 is TGTGCCAGCAGCCTCCTCCCGGTGGAGGCAGGGAACACCGGGGAGCTGTTTTTT. The rearrangement uses TRBV6-4 and TRBJ2-2, with a possible D match to TRBD2 (5 bases). This CDR3 has 18 amino acids. Looked up from germline, CDR1 is MRHNA and CDR2 is SNTAGT. Trimming shortened V by 6 bases and J by 1 base, and 21 bases separated the two germline ends.

This clone was picked up one time. V gene TRBV11-2 combines with J gene TRBJ1-3; D uncertain. Deletions cut 2 bases from V and 2 bases from J, with 1 base between. CDR1 and CDR2 from the germline V gene are SGHAT and FQNNGV. CDR3 size: 12 residues. The CDR3 sequence is CASSLTGNTIYF. As DNA, the CDR3 is TGTGCCAGCAGCTTAACTGGAAACACCATATATTTT. The full variable domain, rest sourced from reference TRBV11-2 and TRBJ1-3, is EAGVAQSPRYKIIEKRQSVAFWCNPISGHATLYWYQQILGQGPKLLIQFQNNGVVDDSQLPKDRFSAERLKGVDSTLKIQPAKLEDSAVYLCASSLTGNTIYFGEGSWLTVV.

The sample holds a few counts of this clone. V gene TRBV30 combines with J gene TRBJ1-2; D is uncertain. Trimming cost V 0 bases and J 3 bases, with 14 bases left between them. In germline, CDR1 is GTSNPN, CDR2 SVGIG (reference sequence). The CDR3 runs 15 residues. The DNA of the CDR3 is TGTGCCTGGAGTGTACTGGACGGGTGGGACTATGGCTACACCTTC. As protein: CAWSVLDGWDYGYTF.

The chain links TRBV18 to TRBJ2-1; tentatively, D is TRBD1 (6 bases). Trimming took off 3 bases at V and 8 bases at J, with 32 bases between the two ends. Per germline, CDR1 KGHSH and CDR2 LQKENI. The CDR3 length is 20 residues. Here the CDR3 DNA reads TGTGCCAGCTCACCTCTGGACAGTACCGGGACCATCCTCTACAGGTATGAGCAGTTCTTC. Translating gives CASSPLDSTGTILYRYEQFF.

V gene TRBV19 combines with J gene TRBJ1-2; no firm D call. From germline, CDR1 is LNHDA and CDR2 SQIVND (reference sequence). The CDR3 totals 15 residues. The ends were cut back, 1 base at V and 0 bases at J, with 9 bases in the middle. The CDR3: CASSIVGRTNYGYTF. CDR3 in DNA: TGTGCCAGTAGTATAGTCGGCAGGACTAACTATGGCTACACCTTC.